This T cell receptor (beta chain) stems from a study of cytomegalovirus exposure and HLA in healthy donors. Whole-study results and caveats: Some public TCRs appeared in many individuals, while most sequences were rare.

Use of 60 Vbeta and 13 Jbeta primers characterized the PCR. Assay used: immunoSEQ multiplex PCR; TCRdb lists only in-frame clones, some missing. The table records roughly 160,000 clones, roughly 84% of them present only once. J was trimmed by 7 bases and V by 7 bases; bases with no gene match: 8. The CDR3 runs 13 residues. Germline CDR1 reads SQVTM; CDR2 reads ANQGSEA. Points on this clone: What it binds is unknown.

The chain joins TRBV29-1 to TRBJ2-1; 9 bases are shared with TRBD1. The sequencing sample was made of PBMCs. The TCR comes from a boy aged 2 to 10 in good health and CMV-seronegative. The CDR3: CSAGVGQGNEQFF. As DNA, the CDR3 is TGCAGCGCAGGCGTCGGACAGGGGAATGAGCAGTTCTTC.